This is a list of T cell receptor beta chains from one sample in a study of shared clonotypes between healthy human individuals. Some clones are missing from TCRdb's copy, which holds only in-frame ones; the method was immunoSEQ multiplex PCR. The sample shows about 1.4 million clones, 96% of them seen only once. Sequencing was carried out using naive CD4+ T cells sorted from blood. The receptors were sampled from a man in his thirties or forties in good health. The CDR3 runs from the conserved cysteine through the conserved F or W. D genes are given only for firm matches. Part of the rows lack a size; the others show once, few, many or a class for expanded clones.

CDR3 DNA: TGTGCCATCAGCTCAGACGCAAACAGGGGGAGCTCCTACGAGCAGTACTTC; CDR3 protein: CAISSDANRGSSYEQYF; D gene: TRBD1; clone size: NA; CDR3 length: 17; J gene: TRBJ2-7; V gene: TRBV10-3
CDR3 DNA: TGTGCCAGCAGATCCCCGGGCCCCAATCAGCCCCAGCATTTT; CDR3 protein: CASRSPGPNQPQHF; D gene: NA; clone size: once; CDR3 length: 14; J gene: TRBJ1-5; V gene: TRBV28
CDR3 DNA: TGTGCCAGCAGCGCTAATACCGGGACTAGCGGGACCTACGAGCAGTACTTC; CDR3 protein: CASSANTGTSGTYEQYF; D gene: TRBD2; clone size: NA; CDR3 length: 17; J gene: TRBJ2-7; V gene: TRBV7-9
CDR3 DNA: TGTGCCAGCTGCCATATGGGGGCCAACTATGGCTACACCTTC; CDR3 protein: CASCHMGANYGYTF; D gene: NA; clone size: NA; CDR3 length: 14; J gene: TRBJ1-2; V gene: TRBV5-4
CDR3 DNA: TGTGCCAGTAGTATTGGTCAGGTTAACACCGGGGAGCTGTTTTTT; CDR3 protein: CASSIGQVNTGELFF; D gene: NA; clone size: NA; CDR3 length: 15; J gene: TRBJ2-2; V gene: TRBV19
CDR3 DNA: TGCGCCAGCAGCCAAGATGGCGGGCCTCGCTACGAGCAGTACTTC; CDR3 protein: CASSQDGGPRYEQYF; D gene: NA; clone size: once; CDR3 length: 15; J gene: TRBJ2-7; V gene: TRBV4-3
CDR3 DNA: TGCAGCCCCAGCTCTGGGGGCACCCTGTACGAGCAGTACTTC; CDR3 protein: CSPSSGGTLYEQYF; D gene: NA; clone size: NA; CDR3 length: 14; J gene: TRBJ2-7; V gene: TRBV29-1
CDR3 DNA: TGTGCCAGCAGCTTAGCGCTTAGCAGTTACTATAGCAATCAGCCCCAGCATTTT; CDR3 protein: CASSLALSSYYSNQPQHF; D gene: NA; clone size: NA; CDR3 length: 18; J gene: TRBJ1-5; V gene: TRBV7-2
CDR3 DNA: TGTGCCAGTAGTATAGGGGGACTAGTGGTTACCGGGGAGCTGTTTTTT; CDR3 protein: CASSIGGLVVTGELFF; D gene: TRBD2; clone size: NA; CDR3 length: 16; J gene: TRBJ2-2; V gene: TRBV19
CDR3 DNA: TGTGCCACCAGCAGAGATAGAAAACAAGGAGGTAGCAATCAGCCCCAGCATTTT; CDR3 protein: CATSRDRKQGGSNQPQHF; D gene: NA; clone size: NA; CDR3 length: 18; J gene: TRBJ1-5; V gene: TRBV15
CDR3 DNA: TGTGCCAGCAGCCGATTCCACTCCTACGAGCAGTACTTC; CDR3 protein: CASSRFHSYEQYF; D gene: NA; clone size: NA; CDR3 length: 13; J gene: TRBJ2-7; V gene: TRBV11-2
CDR3 DNA: TGTGCCAGCAGCTATCAACGCAATACGCAGTATTTT; CDR3 protein: CASSYQRNTQYF; D gene: NA; clone size: NA; CDR3 length: 12; J gene: TRBJ2-3; V gene: TRBV5-6
CDR3 DNA: TGTGCCAGCAGCTTAGGTAGTACTAGTCCAGATACGCAGTATTTT; CDR3 protein: CASSLGSTSPDTQYF; D gene: NA; clone size: once; CDR3 length: 15; J gene: TRBJ2-3; V gene: TRBV7-2